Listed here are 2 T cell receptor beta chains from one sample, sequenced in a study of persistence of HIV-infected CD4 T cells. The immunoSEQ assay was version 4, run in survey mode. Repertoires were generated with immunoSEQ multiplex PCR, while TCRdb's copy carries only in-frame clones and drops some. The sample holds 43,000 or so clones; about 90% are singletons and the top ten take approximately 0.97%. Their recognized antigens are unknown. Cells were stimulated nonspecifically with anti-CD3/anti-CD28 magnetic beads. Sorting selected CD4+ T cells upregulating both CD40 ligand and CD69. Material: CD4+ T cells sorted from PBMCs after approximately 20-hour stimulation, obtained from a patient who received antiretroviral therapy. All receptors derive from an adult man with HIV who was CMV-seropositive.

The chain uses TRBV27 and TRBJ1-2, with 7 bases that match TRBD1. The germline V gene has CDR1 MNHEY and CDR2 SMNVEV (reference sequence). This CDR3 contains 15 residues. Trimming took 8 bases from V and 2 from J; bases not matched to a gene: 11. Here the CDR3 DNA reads TGTGCCAGCTCTCCAAGGACAGGCTTGAACTATGGCTACACCTTC. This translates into CASSPRTGLNYGYTF.

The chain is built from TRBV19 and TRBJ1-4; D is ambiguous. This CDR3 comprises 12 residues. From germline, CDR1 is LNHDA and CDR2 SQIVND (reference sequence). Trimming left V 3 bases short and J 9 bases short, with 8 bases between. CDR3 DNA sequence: TGTGCCAGTAGTATCGGTGGGAAAAAACTGTTTTTT. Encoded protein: CASSIGGKKLFF.